The rows below give T cell receptor beta chains drawn from one sample of a study of T cell changes during pregnancy in multiple sclerosis. The method was immunoSEQ multiplex PCR; TCRdb's version includes in-frame clones alone and lacks a portion of them. The data contain 23,000 or so clones, around 86% of them singletons. Source: CD8+ T cells from peripheral blood mononuclear cells, taken in the first trimester of pregnancy. The origin of the receptors is a female donor in good health, enrolled as a control in a pregnancy study. CDR3s include the opening cysteine and the closing phenylalanine or tryptophan. A D gene is named only where the DNA matches it firmly. The listing skips clone size in some rows; elsewhere it reads once, few, many or a size class.

abundance	d_gene	v_gene	j_gene	CDR3aa	CDR3nt
once	-	TRBV4-1	TRBJ1-2	CASSQVVSYGYTF	TGCGCCAGCAGCCAAGTCGTGAGCTATGGCTACACCTTC
-	-	TRBV10-3	TRBJ2-7	CAITSPDPGWGEQYF	TGTGCCATCACCTCACCCGACCCAGGGTGGGGCGAGCAGTACTTC
-	-	TRBV4-3	TRBJ2-2	CASSRLSAVNTGELFF	TGCGCCAGCAGCCGATTGTCAGCGGTGAACACCGGGGAGCTGTTTTTT
few	TRBD2	TRBV6-4	TRBJ2-1	CASSDSSGSYNEQFF	TGTGCCAGCAGTGACTCTAGCGGGAGTTACAATGAGCAGTTCTTC
-	-	TRBV27	TRBJ2-7	CASSLPQGQEQYF	TGTGCCAGCAGTTTACCTCAGGGGCAAGAGCAGTACTTC
-	-	TRBV27	TRBJ1-5	CASSLMDPGAVGSPQHF	TGTGCCAGCAGTTTAATGGACCCAGGGGCTGTGGGATCGCCCCAGCATTTT
-	TRBD1	TRBV18	TRBJ1-1	CASSPSKGRGQGVAEAFF	TGTGCCAGCTCACCAAGTAAGGGTCGAGGACAGGGAGTCGCTGAAGCTTTCTTT
few	TRBD1	TRBV28	TRBJ2-5	CASSGPTGVGETQYF	TGTGCCAGCAGCGGACCTACAGGGGTCGGGGAGACCCAGTACTTC
-	-	TRBV11-2	TRBJ2-2	CASSLDLGQTGELFF	TGTGCCAGCAGCTTAGATTTGGGGCAGACCGGGGAGCTGTTTTTT
-	TRBD1	TRBV27	TRBJ1-2	CASSITGGSGYTF	TGTGCCAGCAGTATTACAGGGGGATCAGGCTACACCTTC
-	-	TRBV5-1	TRBJ1-1	CASAVGGRDTEAFF	TGCGCCAGCGCGGTCGGGGGTCGGGACACTGAAGCTTTCTTT
-	TRBD1	TRBV27	TRBJ2-6	CASSGQGANSGANVLTF	TGTGCCAGCAGTGGACAGGGGGCGAACTCTGGGGCCAACGTCCTGACTTTC
-	-	TRBV19	TRBJ2-5	CASSIGARGETQYF	TGTGCCAGTAGTATAGGGGCCAGGGGAGAGACCCAGTACTTC
-	TRBD2	TRBV27	TRBJ2-7	CASSWTSGGAYEQYF	TGTGCCAGCAGTTGGACTAGCGGGGGGGCGTACGAGCAGTACTTC
-	TRBD1	TRBV19	TRBJ1-3	CASSPQGAVIGNTIYF	TGTGCCAGTAGTCCACAGGGGGCTGTCATCGGAAACACCATATATTTT
-	TRBD2	TRBV23-1	TRBJ2-3	CASNRSTPSSGGLLGGTQYF	TGCGCCAGCAACCGGTCGACACCTTCTAGCGGGGGCCTTCTGGGCGGAACGCAGTATTTT
-	TRBD2	TRBV4-2	TRBJ2-3	CASSPPGLAGDTQYF	TGTGCCAGCAGCCCTCCGGGACTAGCGGGAGATACGCAGTATTTT
-	-	TRBV19	TRBJ2-2	CASSIATTGELFF	TGTGCCAGTAGTATCGCTACTACCGGGGAGCTGTTTTTT
-	-	TRBV19	TRBJ2-7	CASSIVDSFYEQYF	TGTGCCAGTAGTATAGTCGACAGTTTCTACGAGCAGTACTTC
-	-	TRBV6-6	TRBJ2-3	CASSQNEADTQYF	TGTGCCAGCAGTCAGAACGAGGCAGATACGCAGTATTTT
-	-	TRBV28	TRBJ2-7	CASSPGAYEQYF	TGTGCCAGCAGTCCAGGGGCCTACGAGCAGTACTTC
-	-	TRBV5-1	TRBJ2-7	CASSLIQGNTDYEQYF	TGCGCCAGCAGCTTGATCCAGGGCAACACCGACTACGAGCAGTACTTC
-	TRBD1	TRBV6-6	TRBJ1-6	CASSSLDRDYNSPLHF	TGTGCCAGCAGCTCCCTCGACAGGGACTATAATTCACCCCTCCACTTT
-	TRBD1	TRBV29-1	TRBJ2-3	CSVLGQEPDTQYF	TGCAGCGTCCTCGGACAGGAGCCTGATACGCAGTATTTT
-	TRBD1	TRBV5-1	TRBJ1-2	CASSVYRDRGRDYGYTF	TGCGCCAGCAGCGTATACCGGGACAGGGGGCGGGACTATGGCTACACCTTC
-	TRBD2	TRBV27	TRBJ2-1	CASSFLAGDNEQFF	TGTGCCAGCAGTTTTCTAGCGGGGGACAATGAGCAGTTCTTC
-	TRBD2	TRBV6-4	TRBJ2-2	CASSVGTSGLHTGELFF	TGTGCCAGCAGTGTAGGGACTAGCGGCCTTCACACCGGGGAGCTGTTTTTT
-	-	TRBV27	TRBJ2-2	CASSSWGAGELFF	TGTGCCAGCAGTTCTTGGGGGGCCGGGGAGCTGTTTTTT
-	-	TRBV7-9	TRBJ1-2	CASSLAHLGGQDENGYTF	TGTGCCAGCAGCTTAGCACACTTGGGAGGGCAGGACGAAAATGGCTACACCTTC
-	TRBD1	TRBV20-1	TRBJ2-7	CSGDRVYEQYF	TGCAGCGGGGACAGGGTCTACGAGCAGTACTTC
-	-	TRBV18	TRBJ1-2	CASSPETQGGYTF	TGTGCCAGCTCACCCGAGACCCAGGGAGGCTACACCTTC
-	TRBD1	TRBV4-1	TRBJ1-6	CASRIQGALNSPLHF	TGCGCCAGCAGGATACAGGGGGCTCTTAATTCACCCCTCCACTTT
-	TRBD2	TRBV5-1	TRBJ2-1	CASSLVGIAGGYNEQFF	TGCGCCAGCAGCTTGGTTGGTATAGCGGGGGGTTACAATGAGCAGTTCTTC
once	TRBD2	TRBV5-6	TRBJ2-7	CASSVTSGRVYEQYF	TGTGCCAGCAGCGTGACTAGCGGGAGGGTTTACGAGCAGTACTTC
-	-	TRBV11-2	TRBJ2-7	CASSWVGDGGEQYF	TGTGCCAGCAGCTGGGTGGGAGATGGGGGGGAGCAGTACTTC
few	TRBD1	TRBV7-6	TRBJ1-6	CASSSTGQGRGLESPLHF	TGTGCCAGCAGCTCCACGGGACAGGGGCGAGGCCTGGAATCACCCCTCCACTTT
-	-	TRBV6-4	TRBJ1-5	CASSSGTQNQPQHF	TGTGCCAGCAGTTCCGGGACACAGAATCAGCCCCAGCATTTT
-	TRBD1	TRBV5-1	TRBJ1-1	CASSTEGAGTEAFF	TGCGCCAGCAGCACAGAGGGGGCCGGCACTGAAGCTTTCTTT
-	-	TRBV28	TRBJ1-1	CASSTREGNTEAFF	TGTGCCAGCAGTACCCGTGAGGGGAACACTGAAGCTTTCTTT
-	-	TRBV27	TRBJ2-7	CASTPPRGDPPLEQYF	TGTGCCAGCACCCCCCCCAGGGGAGATCCCCCCCTCGAGCAGTACTTC
-	TRBD1	TRBV5-8	TRBJ2-7	CASSLETGVEQYF	TGTGCCAGCAGCTTGGAAACAGGGGTCGAGCAGTACTTC